Listed below are T cell receptor beta chains from one sample, sequenced in a study of blood T cell repertoires in COVID-19. TCRdb keeps only in-frame clones here, not all; method: immunoSEQ multiplex PCR. The table records about 40,000 clones, around 82% of them present only once. The sequenced sample was peripheral blood. All receptors come from a woman in her 70s with acute or convalescent COVID-19. CDR3s include the opening cysteine and the closing phenylalanine or tryptophan. The D gene is left open where the match is weak. Clone size is shown for a subset of rows, as once, few, many or a class of expanded clone.

TRBJ2-1	TRBV19	.	TRBD2	CASSILAGGRNEQFF	TGTGCCAGTAGTATACTAGCGGGAGGTAGGAATGAGCAGTTCTTC
TRBJ1-1	TRBV6-6	.	TRBD1	CASSYGDRRHTEAFF	TGTGCCAGCAGTTACGGGGACAGGAGACACACTGAAGCTTTCTTT
TRBJ2-3	TRBV9	.	.	CASSVDYTDTQYF	TGTGCCAGCAGCGTTGACTACACAGATACGCAGTATTTT
TRBJ2-7	TRBV5-1	.	.	CASSPGQRLGEQYF	TGCGCCAGCAGCCCCGGACAGCGATTGGGCGAGCAGTACTTC
TRBJ2-1	TRBV5-8	.	.	CASISSPSSYNEQFF	TGTGCCAGCATCTCCTCCCCCAGCTCCTACAATGAGCAGTTCTTC
TRBJ2-3	TRBV11-2	.	TRBD2	CASSRGTSGSFSTDTQYF	TGTGCCAGCAGCCGAGGGACTAGCGGGAGTTTTAGCACAGATACGCAGTATTTT
TRBJ1-2	TRBV12-3/TRBV12-4	once	TRBD1	CASNRGPNYGYTF	TGTGCCAGCAACAGGGGGCCAAACTATGGCTACACCTTC
TRBJ2-7	TRBV5-1	.	TRBD2	CASSSGLAGYEQYF	TGCGCCAGCAGCTCGGGACTAGCGGGGTACGAGCAGTACTTC
TRBJ1-1	TRBV3-1/TRBV3-2	once	.	CASSQDVRGTEAFF	TGTGCCAGCAGCCAAGATGTCCGGGGTACTGAAGCTTTCTTT
TRBJ2-3	TRBV7-3	.	TRBD2	CASSLVSGSSADTQYF	TGTGCCAGCAGCTTAGTTAGCGGGAGTTCGGCAGATACGCAGTATTTT
TRBJ1-5	TRBV30	once	.	CAWSTRPNQPQHF	TGTGCCTGGAGTACGAGGCCTAATCAGCCCCAGCATTTT
TRBJ1-1	TRBV6-5	.	TRBD1	CASSYRTGLANTEAFF	TGTGCCAGCAGTTATAGGACAGGGTTAGCAAACACTGAAGCTTTCTTT
TRBJ2-7	TRBV7-9	.	.	CATRAGIGSYEQYF	TGTGCCACCCGAGCCGGGATTGGGTCCTACGAGCAGTACTTC
TRBJ1-2	TRBV6-2/TRBV6-3	.	.	CASSYSSYGYTF	TGTGCCAGCAGTTATAGTTCTTATGGCTACACCTTC
TRBJ1-1	TRBV3-1/TRBV3-2	.	.	CASSRRSGENTEAFF	TGTGCCAGCAGTCGCCGTTCGGGGGAGAACACTGAAGCTTTCTTT
TRBJ1-1	TRBV19	.	.	CASSSGVNTEAFF	TGTGCCAGTAGTTCCGGGGTGAACACTGAAGCTTTCTTT
TRBJ1-4	TRBV5-3	.	TRBD1	CARSCGTATLEKLFF	TGTGCCAGAAGCTGTGGGACAGCCACTTTAGAAAAACTGTTTTTT
TRBJ1-2	TRBV30	.	.	CAWTFTGFDGYTF	TGTGCCTGGACCTTCACAGGGTTCGATGGCTACACCTTC
TRBJ2-2	TRBV19	.	TRBD2	CASSIGLGTSPGELFF	TGTGCCAGTAGTATCGGCCTGGGGACTAGCCCCGGGGAGCTGTTTTTT
TRBJ1-3	TRBV12-3/TRBV12-4	few	.	CASSLGSNTIYF	TGTGCCAGCAGTTTAGGTAGTAACACCATATATTTT
TRBJ2-7	TRBV30	.	TRBD1	CAWSVRTGGSYEQYF	TGTGCCTGGAGTGTTAGGACAGGGGGCTCCTACGAGCAGTACTTC
TRBJ2-3	TRBV28	once	TRBD2	CASSSPGAGGGYTQYF	TGTGCCAGCAGTTCCCCAGGTGCGGGGGGCGGCTATACGCAGTATTTT
TRBJ2-1	TRBV7-8	.	.	CASSLGGITRVEQFF	TGTGCCAGCAGCTTAGGAGGGATAACAAGGGTTGAGCAGTTCTTC
TRBJ2-7	TRBV19	.	TRBD2	CASSIEGGGSYEQYF	TGTGCCAGTAGTATAGAAGGCGGGGGGAGCTACGAGCAGTACTTC
TRBJ2-7	TRBV19	.	.	CASRGTHTVSYEQYF	TGTGCCAGTAGGGGGACTCATACCGTCTCCTACGAGCAGTACTTC
TRBJ2-6	TRBV28	.	.	CASSFRGSGANVLTF	TGTGCCAGCAGTTTTCGGGGATCTGGGGCCAACGTCCTGACTTTC
TRBJ1-1	TRBV7-9	few	.	CASSRGGNTEAFF	TGTGCCAGCAGCCGAGGGGGTAACACTGAAGCTTTCTTT
TRBJ1-1	TRBV12-3/TRBV12-4	once	.	CASSLLQRAFF	TGTGCCAGCAGTTTACTTCAGCGAGCTTTCTTT